The 15 T cell receptor beta chains presented below share a single source sample, sequenced in a study of Ad26.COV2.S vaccination and SARS-CoV-2 variants. Measured with immunoSEQ multiplex PCR; TCRdb has only the in-frame clones, and not every one. Of hundreds of thousands of clones in the sample, about four fifths were seen once. Treatment denoted: some 19 received Ad26.COV2.S at low or high dose, single or two shots; roughly five received placebo; per-sample allocation not given. Sampling was performed 63 days after the first vaccine or placebo injection. This specimen consisted of peripheral blood, obtained in a trial of Ad26.COV2.S vaccine versus placebo. These receptors all stem from a person aged 18-60 years who received the Ad26.COV2.S COVID-19 vaccine or a placebo.

This chain uses TRBV24-1 with TRBJ1-1; weak D call: TRBD1 (5 bases). Germline CDR1 is KGHDR and CDR2 is SFDVKD. Trimming cost V 6 bases and J 3 bases, with 10 bases left between them. The CDR3 totals 13 residues. The CDR3 protein is CATSSGGYTEAFF. The CDR3 DNA reads TGTGCCACCAGTTCTGGGGGGTACACTGAAGCTTTCTTT.

The chain uses TRBV4-2 and TRBJ1-5; tentative D call: TRBD1 (5 bases). This CDR3 comprises 16 residues. CDR1 and CDR2 from the germline V gene are LGHNA and YNFKEQ. The germline V and J ends were trimmed by 2 bases and 4 bases, with 15 bases remaining between them. CDR3 bases: TGTGCCAGCAGCCAATATGATGGGACGGATAATCAGCCCCAGCATTTT. Amino acids: CASSQYDGTDNQPQHF.

The genes are TRBV30 and TRBJ1-5, with no clear D. V was pared by 3 bases and J by 9 bases, with 12 bases between. The CDR3 runs 12 residues. CDR1 is GTSNPN, CDR2 SVGIG, per germline (reference sequence). The CDR3 nucleotides are TGTGCCTGGAGGTCGGGATTGGGGCCCCAGCATTTT. This encodes CAWRSGLGPQHF.

V gene TRBV5-6 combines with J gene TRBJ1-1, with a weak D call TRBD1 (5 bases). Per the germline V gene, CDR1 is SGHDT and CDR2 is YYEEEE. The ends were cut back, 0 bases at V and 8 bases at J, with 11 bases in the middle. The CDR3 is 13 amino acids. CDR3 sequence: CASSLGPQGEAFF. The CDR3 coding sequence is TGTGCCAGCAGCTTGGGTCCTCAGGGCGAAGCTTTCTTT.

The chain has TRBV24-1 and TRBJ2-7; D is possibly TRBD1 (6 bases). Germline values: CDR1 KGHDR, CDR2 SFDVKD. The CDR3 contains 12 residues. V shed 10 bases and J shed 3 bases, with 12 bases lying between them. CDR3 coding DNA: TGTGCCACGTCAGCGGACAGCTACGAGCAGTACTTC. It is translated as CATSADSYEQYF.

This clone appeared once. This chain joins TRBV7-9 and TRBJ2-7, with D possibly called TRBD1 or TRBD2 (6 bases each). The CDR3 runs to 16 residues. V was pared by 5 bases and J by 3 bases, with 20 bases between. Germline V gives CDR1 SEHNR, CDR2 FQNEAQ (reference sequence). The CDR3 spells CASSGGAGVSFYEQYF. The CDR3 DNA sequence: TGTGCCAGCAGCGGCGGGGCAGGGGTTTCTTTCTACGAGCAGTACTTC.

Only a few counts were recorded for this clone. As DNA, the CDR3 is TGTGCCAGCAGCCAAGTTTCGGAGCGGGGCTACGAGCAGTACTTC. Translated: CASSQVSERGYEQYF. This chain joins TRBV3-1 (or the pseudogene TRBV3-2) and TRBJ2-7, with 7 positions matching TRBD2. The CDR3 runs to 15 residues. V lost 1 base to trimming and J lost 3 bases; unmatched junction nucleotides: 6. The germline V gene encodes CDR1 LGHDT and CDR2 YNNKEL (reference sequence).

In DNA form, the CDR3 reads TGTGCCAGTAGCACCGGGACAGGGACAGCTAATGAAAAACTGTTTTTT. This codes for CASSTGTGTANEKLFF. This chain joins TRBV19 and TRBJ1-4; 9 positions match TRBD1. The V and J ends lost 6 bases and 3 bases, in that order; junction bases with no gene match: 8. CDR3 length: 16 residues. Germline loops: CDR1 LNHDA, CDR2 SQIVND (reference sequence).

This clone was observed a few times. This rearrangement joins TRBV19 to TRBJ1-2; D is uncertain. Trimming removed 7 bases at V and 5 bases at J, with 14 bases between. CDR3 length: 13 amino acids. Germline assignment: CDR1 LNHDA and CDR2 SQIVND (reference sequence). CDR3: CASTPGSKYGYTF. In DNA form, the CDR3 reads TGTGCCAGTACGCCAGGATCGAAGTATGGCTACACCTTC.

V and J are TRBV6-4 and TRBJ2-3, with D perhaps TRBD2 (7 bases). Germline-derived CDR1 and CDR2 are MRHNA and SNTAGT. The CDR3 has 14 amino acids. Trimming shortened V by 3 bases and J by 6 bases, and 13 bases separated the two germline ends. The CDR3 region is CASSELAGADTQYF. The CDR3 DNA is TGTGCCAGCAGTGAGCTTGCGGGGGCGGATACGCAGTATTTT.

The rearrangement joins TRBV4-1 to TRBJ2-7; TRBD1 or TRBD2 may be the D gene (5 bases each). The CDR3 is 14 residues long. Per the germline V gene, CDR1 is MGHRA and CDR2 is YSYEKL. Trimming removed 4 bases from V and 5 bases from J, with 15 bases in between. The CDR3: CASSPLGGKDEQYF. The CDR3 DNA follows: TGCGCCAGCAGCCCCCTTGGGGGAAAGGACGAGCAGTACTTC.

Only a few counts were recorded for this clone. The V call is TRBV19, the J call TRBJ1-5, with TRBD1 matching over 7 bases. Germline V gene lookup returns CDR1 LNHDA and CDR2 SQIVND (reference sequence). CDR3 size: 16 residues. V was pared by 3 bases and J by 4 bases, with 9 bases of the junction left unmatched. The CDR3 spells CASSIWAGGVNQPQHF. CDR3 DNA sequence: TGTGCCAGTAGTATTTGGGCAGGGGGTGTTAATCAGCCCCAGCATTTT.

The chain joins TRBV7-6 to TRBJ1-1, with D unresolved. V lost 1 base, J lost 8 bases, and 11 bases lay in between. Germline V gene data show CDR1 as SGHVS and CDR2 as FNYEAQ. The CDR3 length is 13 residues. The DNA for the CDR3 is TGTGCCAGCAGCTTAGATACGGGAGGGGAAGCTTTCTTT. It is translated as CASSLDTGGEAFF.

V and J are TRBV11-2 and TRBJ2-1; D perhaps matches TRBD2 (5 bases). V was trimmed by 1 base and J by 4 bases, leaving 11 bases between them. From germline, CDR1 is SGHAT and CDR2 FQNNGV. The CDR3 contains 15 residues. For the CDR3, the DNA is TGTGCCAGCAGCTTAGCCCGACTAACGTACAATGAGCAGTTCTTC. Amino acid sequence: CASSLARLTYNEQFF.

The rearrangement links TRBV10-3 to TRBJ1-2, with a weak D call TRBD1 (6 bases). CDR1 is ENHRY, CDR2 SYGVKD, per germline. V was cut by 5 bases and J by 1 base, with 8 bases left in between. This CDR3 contains 13 residues. CDR3 region: CAISTGINYGYTF. Written as DNA, the CDR3 is TGTGCCATCAGTACAGGGATTAACTATGGCTACACCTTC.